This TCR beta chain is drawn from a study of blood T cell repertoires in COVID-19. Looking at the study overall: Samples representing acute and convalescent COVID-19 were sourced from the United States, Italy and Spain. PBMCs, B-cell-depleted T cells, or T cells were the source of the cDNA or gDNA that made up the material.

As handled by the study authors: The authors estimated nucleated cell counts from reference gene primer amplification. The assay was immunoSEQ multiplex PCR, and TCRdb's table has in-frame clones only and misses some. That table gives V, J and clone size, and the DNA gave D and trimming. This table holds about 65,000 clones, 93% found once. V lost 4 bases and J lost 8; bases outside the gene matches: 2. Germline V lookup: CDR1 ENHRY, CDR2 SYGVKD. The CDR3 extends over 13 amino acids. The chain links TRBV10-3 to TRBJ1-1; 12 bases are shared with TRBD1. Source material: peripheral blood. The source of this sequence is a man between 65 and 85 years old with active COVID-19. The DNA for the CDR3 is TGTGCCATCAGTGGGGGACAGGGGGCAGAAGCTTTCTTT. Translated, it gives CAISGGQGAEAFF.